Shown below are 29 T cell receptor beta chains from a single sample sequenced in a study of blood T cell repertoires in COVID-19. Using immunoSEQ multiplex PCR, the repertoire was profiled, and TCRdb retains in-frame clones only, with some absent. The sample has about 270,000 clones, more than 70% seen once. Sequencing was done on a sample of peripheral blood. These receptor sequences come from a woman aged 18-29 years with acute or convalescent COVID-19.

The V gene is TRBV25-1, the J gene TRBJ2-7, with D maybe TRBD1 (6 bases). The germline gives CDR1 MGHDK, CDR2 SYGVNS. The ends were cut back, 1 base at V and 3 bases at J, with 16 bases in the middle. This CDR3 region has 16 residues. In nucleotides, the CDR3 is TGTGCCAGCAGTGAATCGGGGCAGGGGCTTGACTACGAGCAGTACTTC. Translating it yields CASSESGQGLDYEQYF.

Details on this clone: A junction end diverges from the germline sequence, so it may reflect a read error. The J gene is TRBJ2-1, the V gene TRBV19; D remains unclear. Germline V lookup: CDR1 LNHDA, CDR2 SQIVND (reference sequence). This CDR3 comprises 16 residues. The CDR3 bases are TGTGCCAGTAGTATTTCGAGCATCCTCACCGGCAATGAGCGGTTCTTC. Translating it yields CASSISSILTGNERFF.

This clone was picked up a small number of times. This CDR3 reads CSVDISGGTEAFF. As DNA, the CDR3 is TGCAGCGTTGATATCTCGGGTGGGACTGAAGCTTTCTTT. The genes are TRBV29-1 and TRBJ1-1, with no clear D. Trimming cost V 3 bases and J 5 bases, with 13 bases left between them. Germline lookup yields CDR1 SQVTM and CDR2 ANQGSEA. This CDR3 spans 13 amino acids.

This clone was counted at least ten times. The CDR3 sequence is CASSYGQWDGGYTF. In nucleotides, the CDR3 is TGTGCCAGCAGCTACGGACAGTGGGATGGCGGCTACACCTTC. The rearrangement links TRBV7-2 to TRBJ1-2; D possibly corresponds to TRBD1 (6 bases). Between the trimmed V and J ends, which lost 4 bases and 8 bases, there was a span of 17 bases. The CDR3 has 14 amino acids. Germline CDR1 is SGHTA and CDR2 is FQGNSA.

The V gene is TRBV27, the J gene TRBJ1-4, with a possible D match to TRBD1 (6 bases). The CDR3 runs 17 residues. Germline-derived CDR1 and CDR2 are MNHEY and SMNVEV (reference sequence). Trimming left V 6 bases short and J 6 bases short, with 23 bases between. The CDR3 DNA reads TGTGCCAGCAGGTTACGGGGGCTCGGGGGGGAGGATGAAAAACTGTTTTTT. This sequence encodes CASRLRGLGGEDEKLFF.

The V and J genes are TRBV30 and TRBJ1-5; TRBD1 might be the D (6 bases). V lost 5 bases, J lost 0 bases, and 8 bases lay in between. Germline V lookup: CDR1 GTSNPN, CDR2 SVGIG (reference sequence). The CDR3 has 13 amino acids. CDR3 DNA: TGTGCCTGGGGGACACGTAGCAATCAGCCCCAGCATTTT. It yields the protein CAWGTRSNQPQHF.

The genes are TRBV4-3 and TRBJ1-5; D is possibly TRBD1 (6 bases). Germline V gene data show CDR1 as LGHNA and CDR2 as YSLEER. V lost 0 bases and J lost 2, with 11 bases in between. The CDR3 has 16 residues. The CDR3 nucleotides read TGCGCCAGCAGCCAAGATTTCAGGGGTGGCAATCAGCCCCAGCATTTT. This codes for CASSQDFRGGNQPQHF.

The chain carries TRBV7-9 and TRBJ1-4; 8 bases map to TRBD1. The CDR3 runs 16 residues. J was trimmed by 3 bases and V by 2 bases; bases with no gene match: 5. Germline assignment: CDR1 SEHNR and CDR2 FQNEAQ (reference sequence). The CDR3 protein is CASSLPGQGPNEKLFF. In nucleotides, the CDR3 is TGTGCCAGCAGCTTACCCGGACAGGGACCTAATGAAAAACTGTTTTTT.

The chain links TRBV18 to TRBJ2-7; weak D call: TRBD1 (8 bases). Per germline, CDR1 KGHSH and CDR2 LQKENI. Trimming took off 4 bases at V and 2 bases at J, with 15 bases between the two ends. The CDR3 is made up of 15 amino acids. For the CDR3, the DNA is TGTGCCAGCTCACGGGGGGGACAGGTCGCCTACGAGCAGTACTTC. It translates to CASSRGGQVAYEQYF.

V usage is TRBV29-1 and J usage is TRBJ2-5; TRBD2 aligns across 12 bases. V shed 6 bases and J 5 bases; nucleotides not matched to a gene: 10. The CDR3 has 15 residues. Per the germline V gene, CDR1 is SQVTM and CDR2 is ANQGSEA. CDR3 DNA: TGCAGCGTAGACTCTAGCGGGAGGGCCTGGGAGACCCAGTACTTC. Translation gives CSVDSSGRAWETQYF.

The chain carries TRBV4-3 and TRBJ1-3, with D possibly matching TRBD1 (6 bases). Trimming removed 0 bases at V and 3 bases at J, with 12 bases between. Germline CDR1 and CDR2: LGHNA and YSLEER. The CDR3 loop spans 16 amino acids. The CDR3 loop is CASSQDRTAYGNTIYF. In DNA form, the CDR3 reads TGCGCCAGCAGCCAAGACCGGACAGCTTATGGAAACACCATATATTTT.

The genes are TRBV6-4 and TRBJ2-3, with a possible D match to TRBD1 (6 bases). With 6 bases removed from V and 3 bases from J, the gap between germline ends came to 16 bases. CDR1 is MRHNA and CDR2 is SNTAGT in the germline V gene. This CDR3 contains 15 residues. The CDR3 sequence: CASSLQGGATDTQYF. CDR3 bases: TGTGCCAGCAGCCTACAAGGGGGAGCTACAGATACGCAGTATTTT.

V usage is TRBV2 and J usage is TRBJ2-7; the D gene is possibly TRBD1 (6 bases). With 6 bases removed from V and 4 bases from J, the gap between germline ends came to 13 bases. Per germline, CDR1 SNHLY and CDR2 FYNNEI. This CDR3 is 13 amino acids long. The CDR3 DNA reads TGTGCCAGCAGCGCCGGGACAAATTACGAGCAGTACTTC. Protein: CASSAGTNYEQYF.

This clone has just one count. This chain joins TRBV9 and TRBJ2-1, with 7 bases matching TRBD1. The junction had 11 bases not matched to a gene; V was cut back by 2 bases and J by 6 bases. The CDR3 contains 16 residues. Germline-derived CDR1 and CDR2 are SGDLS and YYNGEE. The CDR3 sequence: CASSVAPGQKFNEQFF. The CDR3 DNA reads as TGTGCCAGCAGCGTTGCCCCGGGACAGAAGTTCAATGAGCAGTTCTTC.

V usage is TRBV18 and J usage is TRBJ2-3; the D gene is possibly TRBD1 (6 bases). The CDR3 is 14 residues long. CDR1 KGHSH and CDR2 LQKENI come from the germline V gene. Trimming shortened V by 2 bases and J by 2 bases, and 8 bases separated the two germline ends. The CDR3 spells CASSPGGNTDTQYF. CDR3 sequence (DNA): TGTGCCAGCTCACCAGGGGGCAACACAGATACGCAGTATTTT.

V gene TRBV4-3 combines with J gene TRBJ1-2; 7 nucleotides line up with TRBD1. Germline CDR1 reads LGHNA; CDR2 reads YSLEER. V gave up 2 bases and J gave up 3 bases; unmatched junction bases: 12. CDR3 length: 17 amino acids. CDR3 in amino acids: CASSQQGGSLGDYGYTF. CDR3 DNA: TGCGCCAGCAGCCAACAGGGGGGTAGTTTGGGAGACTATGGCTACACCTTC.

The rearrangement uses TRBV6-5 and TRBJ1-1; TRBD1 aligns across 7 bases. V lost 4 bases, J lost 0 bases, and 2 bases stayed unmatched. Germline loops: CDR1 MNHEY, CDR2 SVGAGI. This CDR3 is 14 amino acids long. CDR3 DNA: TGTGCCAGCAGTTCCGGGACAGTGAACACTGAAGCTTTCTTT. As protein: CASSSGTVNTEAFF.

The CDR3 DNA is TGTGCCAGCAGTGATCCCGACGGGGGGCAATCTGGAAACACCATATATTTT. Protein product: CASSDPDGGQSGNTIYF. The chain links TRBV2 to TRBJ1-3, with TRBD1 as a possible D gene (6 bases). CDR3 length: 17 amino acids. The V end was cut by 3 bases, the J end by 1 base, with 16 bases between. The germline V gene has CDR1 SNHLY and CDR2 FYNNEI.

The J gene is TRBJ1-6, the V gene TRBV3-1 (or the pseudogene TRBV3-2); no firm D call. Per germline, CDR1 LGHDT and CDR2 YNNKEL (reference sequence). V was pared by 0 bases and J by 8 bases, with 5 bases between. The CDR3 loop spans 13 amino acids. The DNA for the CDR3 is TGTGCCAGCAGCCAAGAGGGCGATTCACCCCTCCACTTT. It codes for CASSQEGDSPLHF.

The gene calls are TRBV23-1 and TRBJ2-7; possibly TRBD2 for D (5 bases). TRBV23-1 falls under the ORF class, with uncertain function. V was pared by 2 bases and J by 2 bases, with 10 bases between. This CDR3 region has 14 residues. The CDR3 sequence is CASSQTRRAYEQYF. In DNA, the CDR3 is TGCGCCAGCAGTCAAACCAGGCGGGCCTACGAGCAGTACTTC.

This clone has just a few counts. The chain combines TRBV30 with TRBJ2-6; 8 bases are shared with TRBD1. The J segment lost 0 bases and the V segment lost 5 bases, leaving 6 bases of the junction unmatched. CDR1 is GTSNPN, CDR2 SVGIG, per germline (reference sequence). The CDR3 is 16 amino acids. The CDR3 loop is CAWGGQAVSGANVLTF. In DNA, the CDR3 is TGTGCCTGGGGGGGACAGGCCGTCTCTGGGGCCAACGTCCTGACTTTC.

The gene calls are TRBV2 and TRBJ2-7; D call uncertain. The V end was cut by 2 bases, the J end by 6 bases, with 11 bases between. Germline V gene sequence: CDR1 SNHLY, CDR2 FYNNEI. The CDR3 extends over 13 amino acids. CDR3: CASSETGYGEQYF. The CDR3 DNA reads TGTGCCAGCAGTGAAACCGGGTATGGCGAGCAGTACTTC.

The chain employs TRBV5-4 and TRBJ2-7, with TRBD1 identical over 12 bases. Trimming cost V 4 bases and J 4 bases; bases outside gene matches: 6. This CDR3 contains 15 residues. In germline, CDR1 is SGHNT, CDR2 YYREEE (reference sequence). CDR3 amino acids: CASSPGTGGTYEQYF. The CDR3 DNA is TGTGCCAGCAGCCCCGGGACAGGGGGCACTTACGAGCAGTACTTC.

The chain recombines TRBV7-2 with TRBJ1-5; perhaps TRBD1 as D (5 bases). CDR1 is SGHTA and CDR2 is FQGNSA in the germline V gene. This CDR3 region has 15 residues. Trimming left V 1 base short and J 7 bases short, with 14 bases between. CDR3 nucleotide sequence: TGTGCCAGCAGCTTAGACGGGGGTTCAGGGCAGCCCCAGCATTTT. It yields the protein CASSLDGGSGQPQHF. Full variable domain (outside the CDR3, taken from reference TRBV7-2 and TRBJ1-5): GAGVSQSPSNKVTEKGKDVELRCDPISGHTALYWYRQSLGQGLEFLIYFQGNSAPDKSGLPSDRFSAERTGGSVSTLTIQRTQQEDSAVYLCASSLDGGSGQPQHFGDGTRLSIL.

The rearrangement uses TRBV28 and TRBJ1-2; a weak D match, TRBD1 (5 bases). The CDR3 sequence is 14 residues long. V lost 1 base to trimming and J lost 5 bases, with 11 bases between them. Germline CDR1 and CDR2: MDHEN and SYDVKM. The chain's CDR3 is CASSLLVTDYGYTF. As DNA, the CDR3 is TGTGCCAGCAGTTTATTGGTGACAGATTATGGCTACACCTTC.

This chain uses TRBV15 with TRBJ1-2; 10 bases map to TRBD1. V shed 5 bases, J shed 7 bases, and the junction held 19 bases outside the gene matches. This CDR3 is built from 18 residues. Germline CDR1 is LNHNV and CDR2 is YYDKDF (reference sequence). The CDR3 sequence: CATSPTLLDGQGEGGYTF. The CDR3 DNA reads TGTGCCACCAGCCCAACTCTACTAGACGGACAGGGGGAAGGTGGCTACACCTTC.

In its sample, this clone was seen a few times. The chain's CDR3 is CASSLEAGGFGNTIYF. The CDR3 DNA reads as TGTGCCAGCAGCTTAGAGGCAGGGGGCTTTGGAAACACCATATATTTT. The V gene is TRBV7-2, the J gene TRBJ1-3, with 8 bases aligning to TRBD1. With V trimmed by 1 base and J by 3 bases, 5 bases remained unmatched. CDR1 and CDR2 from the germline V gene are SGHTA and FQGNSA. This CDR3 is built from 16 residues.

The chain recombines TRBV4-1 with TRBJ2-5; TRBD2 is a possible D gene (7 bases). Trimming took 3 bases from V and 4 from J, leaving 15 bases between them. Germline loops: CDR1 MGHRA, CDR2 YSYEKL. This CDR3 is 15 amino acids long. The CDR3 nucleotides are TGCGCCAGCAGCCATCCCCGGGGGGCCGGAGAGACCCAGTACTTC. Translating gives CASSHPRGAGETQYF.

This sequence joins TRBV5-4 and TRBJ2-3, with 9 bases matching TRBD2. J gave up 0 bases and V 2 bases, and 13 bases lay outside the gene matches. CDR1 is SGHNT and CDR2 is YYREEE in the germline V gene (reference sequence). The CDR3 covers 19 residues. The CDR3 nucleotides are TGTGCCAGCAGCTTATACACCCTTTTAGCGGGAGAAAGCACAGATACGCAGTATTTT. Translation: CASSLYTLLAGESTDTQYF.